This T cell receptor beta chain comes out of a study of CD8+CD57+ T cells in acquired aplastic anemia. Study-level background: Sorted cells (CD4+ and CD8+) yielded DNA amounts that averaged about 2.9 ug.

The CDR3 has 16 residues. CDR1 and CDR2 from the germline V gene are KGHSH and LQKENI. Trimming cost V 2 bases and J 7 bases, with 20 bases left between them. All sequencing subjects had displayed CD8+CD57+ cell expansion on flow cytometry. TCR beta VDJ combinations and CDR3 sequences were profiled from genomic DNA. TCRdb reanalysed the reads using MiXCR and keeps one entry per CDR3 protein. The sample lists 210,000 or so distinct CDR3 sequences, under 50% occurring once. Study findings and constraints: Around 29 shared CD8+ CDR3s appeared highly expressed within patients' immunodominant clones.

This clonotype was counted only a few times. What it recognizes is unknown. The chain is built from TRBV18 and TRBJ1-1; TRBD1 is a possible D gene (6 bases). The receptor comes from a human donor with aplastic anemia. The sequencing sample was made of sorted CD4+, CD8+, or CD8+CD57+ T cells (not recorded which) from PBMCs. The CDR3 reads CASSPMSGRGGIEAFF. The DNA of the CDR3 is TGTGCCAGCTCACCAATGTCTGGCAGGGGTGGAATTGAAGCTTTCTTT.